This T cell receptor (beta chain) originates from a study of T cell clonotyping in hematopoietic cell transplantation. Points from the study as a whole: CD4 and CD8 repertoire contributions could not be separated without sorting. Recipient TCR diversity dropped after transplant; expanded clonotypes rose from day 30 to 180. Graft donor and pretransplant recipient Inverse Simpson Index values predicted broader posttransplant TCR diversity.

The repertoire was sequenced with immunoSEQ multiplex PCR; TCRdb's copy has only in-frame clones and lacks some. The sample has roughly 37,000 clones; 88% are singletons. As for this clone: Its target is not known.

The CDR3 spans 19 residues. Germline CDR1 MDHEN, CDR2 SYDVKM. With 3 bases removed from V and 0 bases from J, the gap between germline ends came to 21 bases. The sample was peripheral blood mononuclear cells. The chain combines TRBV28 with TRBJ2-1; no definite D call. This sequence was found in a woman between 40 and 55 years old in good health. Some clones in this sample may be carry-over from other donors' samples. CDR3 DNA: TGTGCCAGCAGTTTTGGAGCTTTCGGGCGGCCCAGCTCCTACAATGAGCAGTTCTTC. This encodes CASSFGAFGRPSSYNEQFF.